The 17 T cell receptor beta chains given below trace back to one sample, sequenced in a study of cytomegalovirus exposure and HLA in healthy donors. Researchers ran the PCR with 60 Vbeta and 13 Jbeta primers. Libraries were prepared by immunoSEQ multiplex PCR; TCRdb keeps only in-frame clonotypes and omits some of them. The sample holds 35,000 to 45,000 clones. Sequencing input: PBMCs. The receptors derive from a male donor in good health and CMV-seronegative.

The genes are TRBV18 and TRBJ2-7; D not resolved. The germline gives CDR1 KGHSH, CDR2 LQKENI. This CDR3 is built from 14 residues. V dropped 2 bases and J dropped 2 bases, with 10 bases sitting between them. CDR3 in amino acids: CASSPVSSPYEQYF. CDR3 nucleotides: TGTGCCAGCTCACCAGTGTCATCCCCCTACGAGCAGTACTTC.

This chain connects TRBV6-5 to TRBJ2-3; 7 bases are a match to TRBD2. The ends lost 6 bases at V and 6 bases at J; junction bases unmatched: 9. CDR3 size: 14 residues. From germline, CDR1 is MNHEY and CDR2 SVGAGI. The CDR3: CASSNLAALDTQYF. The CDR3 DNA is TGTGCCAGCAGCAACCTAGCGGCCTTGGATACGCAGTATTTT.

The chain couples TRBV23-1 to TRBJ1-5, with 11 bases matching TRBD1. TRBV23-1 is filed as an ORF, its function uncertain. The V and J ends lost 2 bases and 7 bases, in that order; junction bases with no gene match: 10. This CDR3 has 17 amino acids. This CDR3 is CASSQDPDRGPNQPQHF. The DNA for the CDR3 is TGCGCCAGCAGTCAAGACCCGGACAGGGGGCCTAACCAGCCCCAGCATTTT.

The CDR3 here is CATSNRQRQETQYF. For the CDR3, the DNA is TGTGCCACCAGCAACCGACAGCGACAAGAGACCCAGTACTTC. The V call is TRBV15, the J call TRBJ2-5; perhaps TRBD1 as D (5 bases). Germline loops: CDR1 LNHNV, CDR2 YYDKDF (reference sequence). Deletions cut 4 bases from V and 2 bases from J, with 11 bases between. This CDR3 is 14 amino acids long.

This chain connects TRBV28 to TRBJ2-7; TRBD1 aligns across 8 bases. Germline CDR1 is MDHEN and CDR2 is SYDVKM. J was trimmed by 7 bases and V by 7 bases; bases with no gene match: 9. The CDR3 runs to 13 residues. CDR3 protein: CASTTQGAREQYF. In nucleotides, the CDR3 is TGTGCCAGCACCACGCAGGGGGCGCGGGAGCAGTACTTC.

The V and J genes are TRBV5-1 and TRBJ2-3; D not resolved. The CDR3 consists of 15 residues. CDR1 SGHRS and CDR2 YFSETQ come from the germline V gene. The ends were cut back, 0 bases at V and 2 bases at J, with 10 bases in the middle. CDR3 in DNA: TGCGCCAGCAGCTTGGTATACTCTGACACAGATACGCAGTATTTT. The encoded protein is CASSLVYSDTDTQYF.

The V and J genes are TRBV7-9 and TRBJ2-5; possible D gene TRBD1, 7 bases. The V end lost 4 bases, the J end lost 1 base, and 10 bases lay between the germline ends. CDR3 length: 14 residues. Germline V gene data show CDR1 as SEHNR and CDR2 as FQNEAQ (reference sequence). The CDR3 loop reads CASSSEGAQETQYF. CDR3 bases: TGTGCCAGCAGCTCGGAGGGGGCCCAAGAGACCCAGTACTTC.

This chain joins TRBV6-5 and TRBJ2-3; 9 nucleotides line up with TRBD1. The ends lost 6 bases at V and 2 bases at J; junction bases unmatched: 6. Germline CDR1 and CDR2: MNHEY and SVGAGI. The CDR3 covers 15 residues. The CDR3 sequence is CASRTGQGYTDTQYF. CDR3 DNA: TGTGCCAGCAGAACGGGACAGGGTTACACAGATACGCAGTATTTT.

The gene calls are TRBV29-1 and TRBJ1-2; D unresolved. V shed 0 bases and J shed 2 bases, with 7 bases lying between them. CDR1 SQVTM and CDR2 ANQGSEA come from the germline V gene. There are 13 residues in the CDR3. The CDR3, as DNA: TGCAGCGTTGAAGATCGGTGGAACTATGGCTACACCTTC. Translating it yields CSVEDRWNYGYTF.

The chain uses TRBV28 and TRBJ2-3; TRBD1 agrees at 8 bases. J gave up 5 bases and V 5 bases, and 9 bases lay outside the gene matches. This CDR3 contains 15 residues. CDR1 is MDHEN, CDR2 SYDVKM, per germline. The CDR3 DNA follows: TGTGCCAGCAGTGGGACAGGTACCGTCTTAGATACGCAGTATTTT. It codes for CASSGTGTVLDTQYF.

CDR3 sequence reads: CASSVEGQAQYF. The CDR3 DNA reads TGTGCCAGCAGCGTTGAGGGCCAGGCCCAGTACTTC. V and J are TRBV9 and TRBJ2-5, with D maybe TRBD2 (5 bases). The CDR3 runs 12 residues. The germline V gene has CDR1 SGDLS and CDR2 YYNGEE. Between the trimmed V and J ends, which lost 2 bases and 9 bases, there was a span of 11 bases.

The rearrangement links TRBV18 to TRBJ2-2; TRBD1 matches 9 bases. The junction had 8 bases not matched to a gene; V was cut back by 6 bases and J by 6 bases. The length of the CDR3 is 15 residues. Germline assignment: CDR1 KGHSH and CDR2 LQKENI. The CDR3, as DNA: TGTGCCAGCTCCCTCACAGGGGGCAACGCCGGGGAGCTGTTTTTT. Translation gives CASSLTGGNAGELFF.

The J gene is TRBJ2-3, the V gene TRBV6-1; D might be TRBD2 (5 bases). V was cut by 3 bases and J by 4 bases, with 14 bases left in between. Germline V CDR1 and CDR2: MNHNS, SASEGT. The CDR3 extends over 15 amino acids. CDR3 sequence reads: CASSDMAYSADTQYF. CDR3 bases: TGTGCCAGCAGTGATATGGCTTATAGCGCAGATACGCAGTATTTT.

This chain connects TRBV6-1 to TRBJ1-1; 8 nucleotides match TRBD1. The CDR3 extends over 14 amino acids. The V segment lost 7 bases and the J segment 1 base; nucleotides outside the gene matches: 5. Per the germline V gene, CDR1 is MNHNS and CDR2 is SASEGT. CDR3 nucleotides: TGTGCCAGCACCCGGGACAGGCCGAACACTGAAGCTTTCTTT. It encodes CASTRDRPNTEAFF.

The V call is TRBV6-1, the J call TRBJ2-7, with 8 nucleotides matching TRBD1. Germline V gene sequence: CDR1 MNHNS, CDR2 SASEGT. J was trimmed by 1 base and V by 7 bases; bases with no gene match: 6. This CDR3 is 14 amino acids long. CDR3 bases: TGTGCCAGCATTACCGGGACAGGATCCTACGAGCAGTACTTC. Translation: CASITGTGSYEQYF.

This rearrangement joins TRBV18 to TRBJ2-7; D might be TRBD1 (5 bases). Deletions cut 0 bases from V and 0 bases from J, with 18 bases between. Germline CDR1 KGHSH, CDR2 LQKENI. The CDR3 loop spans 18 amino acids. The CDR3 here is CASSPPGMQGVSSYEQYF. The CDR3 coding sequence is TGTGCCAGCTCACCACCGGGGATGCAGGGCGTAAGCTCCTACGAGCAGTACTTC.

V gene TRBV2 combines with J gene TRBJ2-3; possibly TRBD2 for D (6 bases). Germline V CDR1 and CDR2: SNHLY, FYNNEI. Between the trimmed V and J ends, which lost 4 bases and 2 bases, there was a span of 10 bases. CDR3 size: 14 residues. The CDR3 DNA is TGTGCCAGCAGTGCTAGCGACAACACAGATACGCAGTATTTT. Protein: CASSASDNTDTQYF.